This T cell receptor beta chain emerged from a study of cytotoxic CD8 clonotypes in ibrutinib-treated CLL. Study details: The group held 11 relapsed/refractory and about 14 treatment-naive patients, with some 17 IGHV unmutated.

Study-wide findings and caveats: The clonality went up when patients responded to ibrutinib and dropped back toward baseline at progression. A difference in sampling times existed between sustained-remission and progressing patients. Higher circulating CD8+ T-cell counts strongly accompanied higher baseline clonality, above age-matched healthy donors.

Repertoires were generated with immunoSEQ multiplex PCR, while TCRdb's copy carries only in-frame clones and drops some. The profile shows roughly 220,000 clones, 75% to 80% of them singletons. This clone has only one observation. Its specificity is unknown. The CDR3 contains 16 residues. Germline V CDR1 and CDR2: SGHNT, YYREEE (reference sequence). Germline trimming cut 5 bases from V and 5 bases from J; bases unmatched to any gene: 13. The chain uses TRBV5-4 and TRBJ2-5; 9 bases match TRBD2. The sample here was PBMCs, taken after 12 months of ibrutinib treatment. The TCR was taken from a human donor with chronic lymphocytic leukemia. The CDR3 DNA reads TGTGCCAGCAGTTCGCCTCAGGGCGGGGGGGCCGAGACCCAGTACTTC. As protein: CASSSPQGGGAETQYF.